The T cell receptor (beta chain) under discussion was sequenced for a study of T cells in Graves' hyperthyroidism and ophthalmopathy. Study conclusions and caveats: Peripheral blood also featured most of the thyroid clonotypes expanded above 0.001.

Concerning this clonotype: The antigen remains undetermined.

Amplified regions were TCR beta CDR3 sequences from RNA transcripts. The TCR CDR3 was amplified in a first-round RT-PCR using the HTBI primer set. TCRdb itself ran the multiplex PCR reads through MiXCR, one entry per CDR3 protein. The sample records over 650,000 distinct CDR3 sequences, about 45% being singletons. Sample: peripheral blood or thyroid tissue (not recorded which). This clonotype was sampled from an adult man with Graves' disease, either hyperthyroidism or ophthalmopathy (not recorded which).

The CDR3 DNA reads as TGTGCCAGCAGCCGAACCATTAGCGGGAGTTTCGCTACGCAGTATTTT. It is translated as CASSRTISGSFATQYF. The chain joins TRBV7-3 to TRBJ2-3; TRBD2 matches at 9 bases. V lost 5 bases to trimming and J lost 8 bases; unmatched junction nucleotides: 14. CDR3 length equals 16 residues. The germline V gene has CDR1 SGHTA and CDR2 FQGTGA. Together with reference TRBV7-3 and TRBJ2-3, the CDR3 gives the full variable domain: GAGVSQTPSNKVTEKGKYVELRCDPISGHTALYWYRQSLGQGPEFLIYFQGTGAADDSGLPNDRFFAVRPEGSVSTLKIQRTERGDSAVYLCASSRTISGSFATQYFGPGTRLTVL.